A selection of T cell receptor beta chains follows, all from one sample in a study of shared clonotypes between healthy human individuals. TCRdb keeps only in-frame clones here, not all; method: immunoSEQ multiplex PCR. The table has more than 400,000 clones, roughly 80% seen once. What was sequenced was PBMCs. These receptors originate from a woman between 35 and 50 years old in good health. Some clones in this sample may be carry-over from other donors' samples. Each CDR3 is given with its conserved first and last residue. A D gene is named only where the DNA matches it firmly. Expanded clones get a size class; other rows say once, few or many, or leave the size out.

clone_size	d_call	v_call	j_call	cdr3_aa	cdr3_nt
once	TRBD1	TRBV10-3	TRBJ2-7	CAISDRGPYEQYF	TGTGCCATCAGTGACAGGGGGCCCTACGAGCAGTACTTC
few	-	TRBV7-3	TRBJ2-1	CASSWGPSGDEQFF	TGTGCCAGCAGCTGGGGCCCTTCGGGCGATGAGCAGTTCTTC
few	-	TRBV5-1	TRBJ2-5	CASSLEGNSQETQYF	TGCGCCAGCAGCTTGGAAGGGAACTCCCAAGAGACCCAGTACTTC
-	-	TRBV27	TRBJ2-2	CASSIRGGGELFF	TGTGCCAGCAGTATTCGGGGTGGCGGGGAGCTGTTTTTT
once	-	TRBV5-4	TRBJ2-3	CASSLGDGRGNTQYF	TGTGCCAGCAGCTTGGGAGATGGGCGCGGGAATACGCAGTATTTT
-	-	TRBV5-4	TRBJ1-1	CASSLGWNTEAFF	TGTGCCAGCAGCTTGGGATGGAACACTGAAGCTTTCTTT
-	-	TRBV7-9	TRBJ2-6	CAIITGARGVANVLTF	TGTGCCATTATAACGGGGGCCCGGGGAGTGGCCAACGTCCTGACTTTC
-	TRBD1	TRBV7-7	TRBJ2-7	CASSLDRGYEQYF	TGTGCTAGCAGCTTAGACAGGGGATACGAGCAGTACTTC
-	-	TRBV18	TRBJ1-4	CASSPREGLNEKLFF	TGTGCCAGCTCACCACGAGAGGGACTTAATGAAAAACTGTTTTTT
-	TRBD2	TRBV28	TRBJ2-2	CASRTLAGVDTGELFF	TGTGCCAGCAGGACCTTAGCGGGAGTAGACACCGGGGAGCTGTTTTTT
-	TRBD2	TRBV29-1	TRBJ2-2	CSVGLAGVAGELFF	TGCAGCGTTGGATTAGCGGGTGTAGCCGGGGAGCTGTTTTTT
-	-	TRBV29-1	TRBJ2-5	CSVGAGETQYF	TGCAGCGTGGGCGCGGGAGAGACCCAGTACTTC
-	-	TRBV28	TRBJ2-1	CATEGTPRGNEQFF	TGTGCCACCGAGGGGACCCCCAGGGGCAATGAGCAGTTCTTC
once	-	TRBV5-1	TRBJ2-3	CASSQARLPRADTQYF	TGCGCCAGCAGCCAGGCTCGTCTCCCCAGAGCAGATACGCAGTATTTT
-	-	TRBV4-2	TRBJ2-1	CASSQDQRLATYNEQFF	TGTGCCAGCAGCCAAGATCAAAGGCTAGCGACCTACAATGAGCAGTTCTTC
-	TRBD2	TRBV9	TRBJ2-2	CASSVEPTSENTGELFF	TGTGCCAGCAGCGTAGAACCGACTAGCGAGAACACCGGGGAGCTGTTTTTT
-	-	TRBV5-4	TRBJ1-1	CASSLGQTENTEAFF	TGTGCCAGCAGCTTGGGGCAGACCGAGAACACTGAAGCTTTCTTT
-	TRBD1	TRBV28	TRBJ1-4	CASSSPGQGNEKLFF	TGTGCCAGCAGCTCTCCGGGACAGGGAAATGAAAAACTGTTTTTT
once	-	TRBV5-1	TRBJ2-7	CASSLAGTNEQYF	TGCGCCAGCAGCTTGGCTGGGACCAACGAGCAGTACTTC
-	-	TRBV5-8	TRBJ1-5	CASSLSAQPVF	TGTGCCAGCAGCTTGTCCGCACAGCCGGTTTTT
many	TRBD1	TRBV27	TRBJ2-2	CASSYGTASTGELFF	TGTGCCAGCAGTTACGGGACAGCTAGCACCGGGGAGCTGTTTTTT
-	TRBD2	TRBV9	TRBJ2-3	CASTVAGGFTDTQYF	TGTGCCAGCACTGTGGCGGGAGGGTTCACAGATACGCAGTATTTT
-	-	TRBV5-8	TRBJ2-7	CASSLSFGTDTYEQYF	TGTGCCAGCAGCTTGAGTTTTGGGACCGATACCTACGAGCAGTACTTC
-	-	TRBV19	TRBJ1-2	CASRRRTTNYGYTF	TGTGCCAGTAGACGGCGGACTACGAACTATGGCTACACCTTC